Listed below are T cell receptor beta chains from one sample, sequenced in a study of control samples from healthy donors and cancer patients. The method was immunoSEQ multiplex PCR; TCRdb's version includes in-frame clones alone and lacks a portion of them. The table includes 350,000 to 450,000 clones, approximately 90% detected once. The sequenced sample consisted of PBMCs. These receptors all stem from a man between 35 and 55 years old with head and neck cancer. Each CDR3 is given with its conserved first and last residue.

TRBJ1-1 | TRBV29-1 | CSVYARGREAFF
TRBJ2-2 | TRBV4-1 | CASSHWTDGGGELFF
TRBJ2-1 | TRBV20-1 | CSASPSRGTATYNEQFF
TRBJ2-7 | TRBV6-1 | CASSDVAGGYPEQYF
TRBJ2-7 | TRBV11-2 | CASSLKLSVKGYEQYF
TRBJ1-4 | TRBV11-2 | CASSFIREKLFF
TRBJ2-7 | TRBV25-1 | CASSEQGYEQYF
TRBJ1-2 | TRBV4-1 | CASSPVQPSWYGYTF
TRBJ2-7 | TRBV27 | CASKEREGPHEQYF
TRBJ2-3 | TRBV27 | CASAGRGGRDTQYF
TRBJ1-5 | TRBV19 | CASTKGGVAYQPQHF
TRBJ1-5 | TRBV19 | CASSIAAYSNQPQHF
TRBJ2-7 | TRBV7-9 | CASSLDVAGGQYF
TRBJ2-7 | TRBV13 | CASSPKTGLRYEQYF
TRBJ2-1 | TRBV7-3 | CASSLSPGNEQFF
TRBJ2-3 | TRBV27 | CASELAQSTDTQYF
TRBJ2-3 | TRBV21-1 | CASSKSEADTQYF
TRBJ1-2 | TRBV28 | CASKGGGYYGYTF
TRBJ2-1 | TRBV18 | CASSPLQEYANEQFF
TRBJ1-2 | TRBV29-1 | CSARTGITYGYTF
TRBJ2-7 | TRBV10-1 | CASSDGTGDSYEQYF
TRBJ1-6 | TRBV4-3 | CASSGESSYNSPLHF
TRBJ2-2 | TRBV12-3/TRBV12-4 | CASSFGITGELFF
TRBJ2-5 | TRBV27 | CASSLKGAAGTQYF
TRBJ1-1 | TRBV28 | CASLTGGMNTEAFF
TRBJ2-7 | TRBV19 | CASSFSGGHSYEQYF
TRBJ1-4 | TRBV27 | CASSLYQLDEKLFF
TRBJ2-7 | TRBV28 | CASSLGGEQYF
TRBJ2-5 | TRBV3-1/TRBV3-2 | CASSHRGWDILQETQYF
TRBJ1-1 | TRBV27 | CASSSKGMNTEAFF
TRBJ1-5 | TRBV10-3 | CAISDSNRYNQPQHF
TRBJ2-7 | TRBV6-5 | CASSYRQSRPVEQYF
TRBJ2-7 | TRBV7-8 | CASSLSGGTSYEQYF
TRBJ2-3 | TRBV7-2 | CASSPWTASSTDTQYF
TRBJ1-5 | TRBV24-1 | CATSDFYDDQPQHF
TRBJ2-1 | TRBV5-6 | CASRTWGWGELDEQFF
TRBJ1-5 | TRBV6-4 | CASSDSPGTQYNQPQHF
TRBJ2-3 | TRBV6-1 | CASSEQTSGADTQYF
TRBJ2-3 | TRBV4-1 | CASSPYLAGGPGQDTQYF
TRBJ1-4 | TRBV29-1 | CSVRQQLNEKLFF
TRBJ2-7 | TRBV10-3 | CAISATSKVTTTYEQYF
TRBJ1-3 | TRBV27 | CASWTGTGNTIYF
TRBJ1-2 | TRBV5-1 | CASSPGQKDYGYTF
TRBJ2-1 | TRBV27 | CASSFRTRGNEQFF